Here is one TCR beta chain with its context. Germline V CDR1 and CDR2: SGHKS, YYEKEE (reference sequence). This CDR3 is 13 amino acids long. V was pared by 3 bases and J by 2 bases, with 9 bases between. These data originate in a study of blood T cells in healthy people across ages. Using a J-beta primer mix together with a sample-barcoded 5' primer, a second PCR was run for about 7 to 12 cycles. TCRdb analysed the 5' RACE reads with MiXCR anew, one entry per CDR3 protein. This sample has over 450,000 distinct CDR3 sequences, with 24% found just once. The sample was also reused in another study, on T cells of mothers and their children.

This rearrangement joins TRBV5-5 to TRBJ2-7; no definite D call. This sequence was found in a boy between 10 and 17 years old in good health. Specimen: blood. The CDR3 bases are TGTGCCAGCAGCTCGGTCCTTACCTACGAGCAGTACTTC. Translating gives CASSSVLTYEQYF.